Included here is one T cell receptor beta chain sequence, with context. The target antigen is unknown. UMI-tagged 5'RACE template switching yielded the TCR beta cDNA. Using the 5' RACE reads, TCRdb records one entry per CDR3 protein without DNA. The repertoire table contains about 460,000 distinct CDR3 sequences. This CDR3 spans 15 amino acids. From germline, CDR1 is MNHEY and CDR2 SMNVEV (reference sequence). The data were taken from a study of T cells expressing NK-cell markers. Study at large: Sequencing covered eight donors, seven HCMV-seropositive and one seronegative. Findings and caveats of the study: Over 5 donors had dominant NKG2C+ clonotypes that comprised roughly 1.0-7.5% of their CD8+ T cells.

The gene calls are TRBV27 and TRBJ2-1; TCRdb picks TRBD1, but there is no DNA to check that call. This TCR was sampled from a woman aged 45-60 years in good health. Source material: blood T cells: a sorted CD56 or NKG2C T cell subset, CD4+ or CD8+ T cells, or bulk PBMC T cells (not recorded which). The CDR3 sequence: CASTPRYYSYNEQFF.